Each of the 16 T cell receptor beta chains below was sequenced from the same sample in a study of T-cell memory formation after mild COVID-19. TCRdb independently ran MiXCR on the 5' RACE reads; one entry per CDR3 protein. The table lists some 300,000 distinct CDR3 sequences, 20% to 25% of them singletons. Sequenced input: PBMCs or a T cell subset sorted from them (not recorded which). The receptors were gathered from a man between 18 and 29 years old who had mild COVID-19 (a few samples of this study predate the infection). Cell type and time point are not known.

This clonotype was seen a handful of times. The CDR3 DNA is TGTGCCACACAGGGGTCCTATGGCTACACCTTC. It is translated as CATQGSYGYTF. V and J are TRBV10-3 and TRBJ1-2, with 7 bases lining up with TRBD1. Trimming removed 10 bases from V and 4 bases from J; junction bases left unmatched: 3. The germline gives CDR1 ENHRY, CDR2 SYGVKD. The CDR3 is made up of 11 amino acids.

The rearrangement links TRBV7-2 to TRBJ1-3; D gene ambiguous. The V end lost 5 bases, the J end lost 5 bases, and 10 bases lay between the germline ends. CDR1 is SGHTA and CDR2 is FQGNSA in the germline V gene. This CDR3 comprises 13 residues. The CDR3 nucleotides read TGTGCCAGCAGCGCGACCATCAGAAACACCATATATTTT. Translated: CASSATIRNTIYF.

The V gene is TRBV18, the J gene TRBJ2-3; 7 nucleotides line up with TRBD1. Germline assignment: CDR1 KGHSH and CDR2 LQKENI. The CDR3 is 15 residues long. Trimming took 5 bases from V and 2 from J; bases not matched to a gene: 7. CDR3 region: CASSTRGTDTDTQYF. The CDR3 region has the DNA TGTGCCAGCTCAACGAGAGGGACAGACACAGATACGCAGTATTTT. Filled out from reference TRBV18 and TRBJ2-3, the complete variable domain reads NAGVMQNPRHLVRRRGQEARLRCSPMKGHSHVYWYRQLPEEGLKFMVYLQKENIIDESGMPKERFSAEFPKEGPSILRIQQVVRGDSAAYFCASSTRGTDTDTQYFGPGTRLTVL.

This clonotype was seen at least ten times. The chain has TRBV12-3 or TRBV12-4 and TRBJ2-3; TRBD2 matches at 8 bases. V gave up 4 bases and J gave up 3 bases; unmatched junction bases: 3. CDR3 length equals 14 residues. In DNA form, the CDR3 reads TGTGCCAGCAGTTCCGGGACTAGTACAGATACGCAGTATTTT. Its protein product is CASSSGTSTDTQYF.

This clonotype was detected only a few times. J is TRBJ1-1 and V is TRBV7-2, with 7 bases aligning to TRBD1. Trimming took 6 bases from V and 3 from J; bases not matched to a gene: 7. Germline V gene data show CDR1 as SGHTA and CDR2 as FQGNSA. The CDR3 sequence is 14 residues long. The CDR3 DNA is TGTGCCAGCAGTTTCGAGGGGGCTTACACTGAAGCTTTCTTT. It is translated as CASSFEGAYTEAFF.

This chain joins TRBV5-6 and TRBJ2-5; D might be TRBD2 (6 bases). This CDR3 contains 13 residues. V gave up 2 bases and J gave up 5 bases, with 10 bases separating them. Germline V gene sequence: CDR1 SGHDT, CDR2 YYEEEE. The CDR3 reads CASSFPGRETQYF. For the CDR3, the DNA is TGTGCCAGCAGCTTTCCAGGGAGGGAGACCCAGTACTTC.

This chain uses TRBV6-5 with TRBJ1-2; D gene ambiguous. V lost 6 bases and J 8 bases, leaving 19 bases between the germline ends. The CDR3 length is 14 residues. In germline, CDR1 is MNHEY, CDR2 SVGAGI. This CDR3 reads CASRLLGSSRGYTF. Written as DNA, the CDR3 is TGTGCCAGCAGATTACTCGGGAGTTCAAGAGGCTACACCTTC.

V and J are TRBV6-2 or TRBV6-3 and TRBJ2-2; D is possibly TRBD1 (5 bases). CDR3 length: 16 amino acids. The V and J ends lost 2 bases and 0 bases respectively, with 10 bases between them. Germline values: CDR1 MNHEY, CDR2 SVGEGT. The CDR3 loop reads CASSYVAGPNTGELFF. In DNA form, the CDR3 reads TGTGCCAGCAGTTACGTCGCAGGGCCGAACACCGGGGAGCTGTTTTTT.

This clonotype turned up a few times. V gene TRBV4-1 combines with J gene TRBJ2-5; D possibly corresponds to TRBD1 (5 bases). CDR3 length: 14 residues. V dropped 3 bases and J dropped 4 bases, with 12 bases sitting between them. CDR1 and CDR2 from the germline V gene are MGHRA and YSYEKL. The chain's CDR3 is CASSQYRGRETQYF. DNA for the CDR3: TGCGCCAGCAGCCAGTATAGGGGCAGAGAGACCCAGTACTTC.

This clonotype was counted between two and nine times. The gene calls are TRBV10-3 and TRBJ1-5, with no clear D. CDR1 and CDR2 (germline): ENHRY, SYGVKD. V lost 3 bases and J 5 bases, leaving 5 bases between the germline ends. The CDR3 sequence is 12 residues long. CDR3 loop: CAISDGDQPQHF. The CDR3 DNA reads as TGTGCCATCAGTGATGGGGATCAGCCCCAGCATTTT.

This clonotype was detected only a few times. The V gene is TRBV15, the J gene TRBJ2-1; D is ambiguous. The V gene's germline CDR1 is LNHNV and CDR2 YYDKDF (reference sequence). Trimming removed 3 bases at V and 5 bases at J, with 14 bases between. CDR3 size: 15 residues. CDR3 region: CATSSLMLTDNEQFF. As DNA, the CDR3 is TGTGCCACCAGCAGCCTGATGCTCACAGACAATGAGCAGTTCTTC.

This chain links TRBV6-6 with TRBJ2-1, with 9 bases fitting TRBD2. Losses at the gene ends were 7 bases for V and 0 bases for J; bases not matched to a gene: 16. Germline CDR1 and CDR2: MNHNY and SVGAGI (reference sequence). The CDR3 sequence is 19 residues long. CDR3 residues: CASKPHSGGPTSSYNEQFF. The DNA for the CDR3 is TGTGCCAGCAAACCCCACAGCGGGGGGCCGACGAGCTCCTACAATGAGCAGTTCTTC.

The rearrangement links TRBV12-5 to TRBJ2-2; TRBD2 aligns across 13 bases. The length of the CDR3 is 17 residues. The V and J ends lost 1 base and 5 bases, in that order; junction bases with no gene match: 4. CDR1 and CDR2 (germline): LGHNT, FRNRAP. CDR3 bases: TGTGCTAGTGGTTTGGCCGGGACTAGCGGGGTTACCGGGGAGCTGTTTTTT. Protein: CASGLAGTSGVTGELFF.

The table lists this clonotype with a few counts. The rearrangement links TRBV29-1 to TRBJ1-3; D unclear. The V end was cut by 2 bases, the J end by 3 bases, with 5 bases between. Germline-derived CDR1 and CDR2 are SQVTM and ANQGSEA. The CDR3 is made up of 12 amino acids. The CDR3 sequence: CSVERDGNTIYF. CDR3 DNA: TGCAGCGTTGAAAGGGATGGAAACACCATATATTTT.

Ten or more counts support this clonotype. The rearrangement uses TRBV4-1 and TRBJ1-4, with 7 nucleotides matching TRBD1. The V gene's germline CDR1 is MGHRA and CDR2 YSYEKL. V shed 0 bases, J shed 7 bases, and the junction held 2 bases outside the gene matches. The CDR3 sequence is 14 residues long. The CDR3 DNA reads TGCGCCAGCAGCCAAGACAGGGGGGTTGAAAAACTGTTTTTT. Residues: CASSQDRGVEKLFF.

This clonotype was seen a few times. J is TRBJ2-5 and V is TRBV11-2; TRBD2 matches 13 bases. Trimming cost V 4 bases and J 1 base; bases outside gene matches: 3. Germline V gene lookup returns CDR1 SGHAT and CDR2 FQNNGV. This CDR3 has 16 amino acids. CDR3 in DNA: TGTGCCAGCAGCTCCTGGACTAGCGGGGGCCAAGAGACCCAGTACTTC. Translation: CASSSWTSGGQETQYF.